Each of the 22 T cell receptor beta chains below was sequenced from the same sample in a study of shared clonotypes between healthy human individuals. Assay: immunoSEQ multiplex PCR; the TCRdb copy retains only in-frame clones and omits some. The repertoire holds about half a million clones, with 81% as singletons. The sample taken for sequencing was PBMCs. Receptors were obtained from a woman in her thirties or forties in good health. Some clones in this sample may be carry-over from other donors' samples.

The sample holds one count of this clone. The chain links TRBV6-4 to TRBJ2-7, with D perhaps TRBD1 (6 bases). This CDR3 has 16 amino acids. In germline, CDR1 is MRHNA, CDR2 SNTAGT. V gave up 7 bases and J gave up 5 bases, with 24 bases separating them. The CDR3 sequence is CASTPPAGQYWNEQYF. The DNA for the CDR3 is TGTGCCAGCACTCCCCCGGCCGGACAGTATTGGAACGAGCAGTACTTC.

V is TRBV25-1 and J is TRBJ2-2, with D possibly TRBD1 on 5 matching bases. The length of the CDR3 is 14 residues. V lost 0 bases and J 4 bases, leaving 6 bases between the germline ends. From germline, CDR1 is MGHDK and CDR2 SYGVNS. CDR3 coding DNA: TGTGCCAGCAGTGAATATCAGGGCACCGGGGAGCTGTTTTTT. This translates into CASSEYQGTGELFF.

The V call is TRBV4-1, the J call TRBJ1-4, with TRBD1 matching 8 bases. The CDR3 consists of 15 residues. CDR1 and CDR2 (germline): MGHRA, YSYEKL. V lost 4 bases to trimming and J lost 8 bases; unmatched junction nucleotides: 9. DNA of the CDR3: TGCGCCAGCAGCCTAACCGGGACAGGTGCAGAAAAACTGTTTTTT. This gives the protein CASSLTGTGAEKLFF.

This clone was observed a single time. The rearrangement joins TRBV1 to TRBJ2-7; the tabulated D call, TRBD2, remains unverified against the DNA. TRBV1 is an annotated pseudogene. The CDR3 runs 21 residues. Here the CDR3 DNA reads TGCACCAGCAGCCAAGCGGTTCGCCGGGCTAGCGGGAGTTTGACGGTCGACGAGCAGTACTTC. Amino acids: CTSSQAVRRASGSLTVDEQYF.

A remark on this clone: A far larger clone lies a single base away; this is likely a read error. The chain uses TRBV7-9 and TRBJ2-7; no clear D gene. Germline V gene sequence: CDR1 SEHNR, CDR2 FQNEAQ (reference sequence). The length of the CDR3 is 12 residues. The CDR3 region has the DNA TGTTCCAGCAGCGCCGGATGGGCCGAGCAGTACTTC. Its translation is CSSSAGWAEQYF.

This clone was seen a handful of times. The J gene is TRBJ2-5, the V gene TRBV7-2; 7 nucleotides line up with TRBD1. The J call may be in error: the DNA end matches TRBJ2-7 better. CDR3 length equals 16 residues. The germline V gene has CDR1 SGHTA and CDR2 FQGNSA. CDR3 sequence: CASSSPRATGNYEQYF. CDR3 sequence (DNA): TGTGCCAGCAGCTCCCCCCGTGCGACAGGGAACTACGAGCAGTACTTC.

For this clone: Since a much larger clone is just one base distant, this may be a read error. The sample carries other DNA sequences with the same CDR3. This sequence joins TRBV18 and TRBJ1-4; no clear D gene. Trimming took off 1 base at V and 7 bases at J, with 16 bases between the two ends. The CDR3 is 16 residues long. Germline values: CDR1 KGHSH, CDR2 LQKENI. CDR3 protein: CASSPQTGVFGEKLFF. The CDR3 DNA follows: TGTGCCAGCTCACCACAGACTGGGGTTTTCGGTGAAAAACTGTTTTTT.

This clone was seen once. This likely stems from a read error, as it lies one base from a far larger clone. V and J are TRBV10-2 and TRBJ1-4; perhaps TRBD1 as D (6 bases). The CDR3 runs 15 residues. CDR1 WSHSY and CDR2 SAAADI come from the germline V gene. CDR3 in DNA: TGCGCCAGCAGGGGAACAGGGACAACTGATGAAAAACTGTTTTTT. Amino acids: CASRGTGTTDEKLFF.

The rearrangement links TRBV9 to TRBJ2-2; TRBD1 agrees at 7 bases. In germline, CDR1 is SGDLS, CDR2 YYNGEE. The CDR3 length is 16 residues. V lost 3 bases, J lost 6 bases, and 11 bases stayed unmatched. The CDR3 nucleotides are TGTGCCAGCAGCGCAGATCCCACAGACAGGGCCGGGGAGCTGTTTTTT. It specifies CASSADPTDRAGELFF.

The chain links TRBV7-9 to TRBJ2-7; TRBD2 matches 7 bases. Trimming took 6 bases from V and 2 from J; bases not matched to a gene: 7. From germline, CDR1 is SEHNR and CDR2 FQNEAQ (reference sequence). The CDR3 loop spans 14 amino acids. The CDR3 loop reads CASRRSGDAYEQYF. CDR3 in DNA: TGTGCCAGCAGACGAAGCGGGGACGCCTACGAGCAGTACTTC.

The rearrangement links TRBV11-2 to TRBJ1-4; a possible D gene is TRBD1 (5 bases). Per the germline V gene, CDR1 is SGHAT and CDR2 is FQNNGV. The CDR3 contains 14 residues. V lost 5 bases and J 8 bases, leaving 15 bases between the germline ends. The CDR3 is CASSPSSWGEKLFF. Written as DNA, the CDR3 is TGTGCCAGCAGCCCTAGCTCTTGGGGGGAAAAACTGTTTTTT.

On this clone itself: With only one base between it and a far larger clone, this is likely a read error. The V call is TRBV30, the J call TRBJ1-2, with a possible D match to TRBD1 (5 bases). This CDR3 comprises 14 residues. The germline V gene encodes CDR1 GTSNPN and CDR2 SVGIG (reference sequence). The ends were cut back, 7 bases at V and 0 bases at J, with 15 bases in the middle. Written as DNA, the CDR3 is TGTGCCTCCCGGGGGGAGGCTCCTAACTATGGCTACACCTTC. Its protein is CASRGEAPNYGYTF.

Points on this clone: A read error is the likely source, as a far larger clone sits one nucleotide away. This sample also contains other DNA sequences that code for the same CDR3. For the CDR3, the DNA is TGTGCCAGCAGCCTAGATCGGGCAGGGTTAGCTGAAGCTTTCTTT. Amino acid sequence: CASSLDRAGLAEAFF. This chain connects TRBV4-2 to TRBJ1-1, with D possibly matching TRBD1 (5 bases). The CDR3 length is 15 residues. Germline-derived CDR1 and CDR2 are LGHNA and YNFKEQ. V lost 4 bases, J lost 6 bases, and 18 bases lay in between.

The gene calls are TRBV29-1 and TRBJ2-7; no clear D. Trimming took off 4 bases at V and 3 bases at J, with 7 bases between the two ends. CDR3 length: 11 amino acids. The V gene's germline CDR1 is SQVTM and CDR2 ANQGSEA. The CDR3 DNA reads TGCAGCGTTGCCAGTAGCTACGAGCAGTACTTC. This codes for CSVASSYEQYF.

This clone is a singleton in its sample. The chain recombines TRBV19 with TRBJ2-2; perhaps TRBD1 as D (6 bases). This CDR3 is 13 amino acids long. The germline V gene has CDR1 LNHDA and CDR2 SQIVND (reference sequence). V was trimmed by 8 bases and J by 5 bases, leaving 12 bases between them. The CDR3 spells CASASQGTGELFF. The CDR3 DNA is TGTGCCAGTGCCTCTCAGGGGACCGGGGAGCTGTTTTTT.

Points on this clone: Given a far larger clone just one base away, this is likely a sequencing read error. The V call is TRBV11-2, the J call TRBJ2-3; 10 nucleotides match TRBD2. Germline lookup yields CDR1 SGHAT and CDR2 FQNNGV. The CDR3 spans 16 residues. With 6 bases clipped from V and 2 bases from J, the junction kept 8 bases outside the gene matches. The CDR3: CASRVLLAGHTDTQYF. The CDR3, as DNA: TGTGCCAGCAGAGTTCTACTAGCGGGACACACAGATACGCAGTATTTT.

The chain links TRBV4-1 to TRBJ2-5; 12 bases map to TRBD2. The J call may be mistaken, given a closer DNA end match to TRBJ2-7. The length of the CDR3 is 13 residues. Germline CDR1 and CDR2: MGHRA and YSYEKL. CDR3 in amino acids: CASRLAGVNEQYF. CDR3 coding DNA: TGCGCCAGCCGACTAGCGGGAGTCAACGAGCAGTACTTC.

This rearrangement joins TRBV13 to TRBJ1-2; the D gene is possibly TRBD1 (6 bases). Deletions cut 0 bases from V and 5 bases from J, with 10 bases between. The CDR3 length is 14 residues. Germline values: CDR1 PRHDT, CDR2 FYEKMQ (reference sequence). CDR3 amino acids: CASSLGDRGYGYTF. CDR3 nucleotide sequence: TGTGCCAGCAGCTTAGGCGATAGGGGGTATGGCTACACCTTC.

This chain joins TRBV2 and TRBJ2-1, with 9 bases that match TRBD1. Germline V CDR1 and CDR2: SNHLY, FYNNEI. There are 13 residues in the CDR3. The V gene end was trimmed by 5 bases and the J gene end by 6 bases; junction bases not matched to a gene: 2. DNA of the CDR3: TGTGCCAGCAGTCGGGACAGGGCCAATGAGCAGTTCTTC. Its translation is CASSRDRANEQFF. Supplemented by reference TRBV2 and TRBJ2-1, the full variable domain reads EPEVTQTPSHQVTQMGQEVILRCVPISNHLYFYWYRQILGQKVEFLVSFYNNEISEKSEIFDDQFSVERPDGSNFTLKIRSTKLEDSAMYFCASSRDRANEQFFGPGTRLTVL.

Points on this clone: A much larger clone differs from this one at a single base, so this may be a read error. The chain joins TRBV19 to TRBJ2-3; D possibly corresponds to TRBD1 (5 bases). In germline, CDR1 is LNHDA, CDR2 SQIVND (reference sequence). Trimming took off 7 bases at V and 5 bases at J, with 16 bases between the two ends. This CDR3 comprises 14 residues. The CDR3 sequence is CASTFRVLGDTQYF. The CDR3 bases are TGTGCCAGTACTTTCAGGGTATTGGGAGATACGCAGTATTTT.

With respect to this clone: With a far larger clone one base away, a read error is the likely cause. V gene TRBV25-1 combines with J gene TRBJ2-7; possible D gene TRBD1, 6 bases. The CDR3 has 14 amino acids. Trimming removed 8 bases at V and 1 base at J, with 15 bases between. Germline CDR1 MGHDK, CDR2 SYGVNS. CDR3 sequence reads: CASGVQGRSYEQYF. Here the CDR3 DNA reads TGTGCCAGCGGCGTACAGGGTCGATCCTACGAGCAGTACTTC.

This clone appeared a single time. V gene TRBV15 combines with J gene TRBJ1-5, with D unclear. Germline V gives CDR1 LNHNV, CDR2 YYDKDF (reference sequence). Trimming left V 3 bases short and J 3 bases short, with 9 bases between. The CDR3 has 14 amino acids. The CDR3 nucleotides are TGTGCCACCAGCAGGGTCCTAAACAATCAGCCCCAGCATTTT. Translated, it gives CATSRVLNNQPQHF.